The clone carrying this T cell receptor beta chain was recorded a few times. The target antigen is unknown. The data belong to a study of post-analysis software for immune sequencing data. Turning to the study itself: Relapsing-remitting, secondary progressive and progressive-relapsing multiple sclerosis were all included among the disease courses.

Incorporated into the TCR beta cDNA libraries were unique molecular identifiers, which served to reduce PCR and sequencing biases. TCRdb processed the PCR reads anew with MiXCR; each CDR3 protein has one entry. The sample has around 260,000 distinct CDR3 sequences, around 34% seen once. Points from the study as a whole: Versus controls, multiple sclerosis patients showed significantly lower diversity (normalized Chao1). There were four or five TRBV segments more frequent in patients than controls, and TRBV5-6, TRBV5-1 and TRBV20-1 were among them.

Germline V gene lookup returns CDR1 MGHRA and CDR2 YSYEKL. This CDR3 comprises 19 residues. J lost 2 bases, V lost 4 bases, and 19 bases had no gene match. Sequencing input: blood. This TCR derives from a girl between 10 and 17 years old with multiple sclerosis. J is TRBJ1-2 and V is TRBV4-1; 7 bases fit TRBD1. The CDR3 nucleotides are TGCGCCAGCAGCCCAGGACGAGACAGGGTGAAAGGACCAAACTATGGCTACACCTTC. It yields the protein CASSPGRDRVKGPNYGYTF.